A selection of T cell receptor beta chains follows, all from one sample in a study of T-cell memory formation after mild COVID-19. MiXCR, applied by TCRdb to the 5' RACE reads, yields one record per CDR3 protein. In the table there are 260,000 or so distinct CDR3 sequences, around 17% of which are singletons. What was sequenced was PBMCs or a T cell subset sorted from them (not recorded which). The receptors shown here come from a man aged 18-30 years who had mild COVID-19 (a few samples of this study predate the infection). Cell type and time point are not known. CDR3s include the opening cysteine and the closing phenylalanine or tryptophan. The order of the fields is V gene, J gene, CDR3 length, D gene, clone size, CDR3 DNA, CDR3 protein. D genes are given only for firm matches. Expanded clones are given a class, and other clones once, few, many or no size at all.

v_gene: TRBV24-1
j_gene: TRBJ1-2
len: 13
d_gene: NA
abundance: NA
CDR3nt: TGTGCCACCAGTGATCCCGACGCGCGTGGCTACACCTTC
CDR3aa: CATSDPDARGYTF

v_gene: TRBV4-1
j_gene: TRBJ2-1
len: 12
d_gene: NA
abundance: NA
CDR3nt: TGCGCCAGCAGCCAAGAAACGTACGAGCAGTTCTTC
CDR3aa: CASSQETYEQFF

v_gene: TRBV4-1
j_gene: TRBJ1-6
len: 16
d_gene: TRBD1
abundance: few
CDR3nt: TGCGCCAGCAGCCAAGGGAACGACAGGGCGAGCTCACCCCTCCACTTT
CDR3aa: CASSQGNDRASSPLHF

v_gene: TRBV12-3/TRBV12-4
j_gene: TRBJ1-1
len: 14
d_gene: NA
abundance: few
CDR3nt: TGTGCCAGCAGTCTTCTCGGTCCGGGCACTGAAGCTTTCTTT
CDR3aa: CASSLLGPGTEAFF

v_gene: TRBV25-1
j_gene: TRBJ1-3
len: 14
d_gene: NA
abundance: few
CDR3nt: TGTGCCAGCAGTGACTCCAGCTCTGGAAACACCATATATTTT
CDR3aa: CASSDSSSGNTIYF

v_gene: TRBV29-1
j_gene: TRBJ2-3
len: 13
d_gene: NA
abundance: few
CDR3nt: TGCAGCGTTGACCCGGGGGTGACAGATACGCAGTATTTT
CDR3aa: CSVDPGVTDTQYF

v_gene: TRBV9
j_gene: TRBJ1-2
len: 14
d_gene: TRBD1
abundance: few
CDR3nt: TGTGCCAGCAGCGCCCGGACAGGGGGCTATGGCTACACCTTC
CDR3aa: CASSARTGGYGYTF

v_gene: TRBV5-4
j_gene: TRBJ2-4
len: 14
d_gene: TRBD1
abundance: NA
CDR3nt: TGTGCCAGCAGACCTGACAGGGGAGGATACATTCAGTACTTC
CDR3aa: CASRPDRGGYIQYF

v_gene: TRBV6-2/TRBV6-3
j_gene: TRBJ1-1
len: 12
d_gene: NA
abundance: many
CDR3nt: TGTGCCAGCAGCCCCGCTCTACGAACGACTTTCTTT
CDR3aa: CASSPALRTTFF

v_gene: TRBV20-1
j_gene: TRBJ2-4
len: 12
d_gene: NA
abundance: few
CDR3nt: TGCAGCACCGCAGGGGAGAGCAACATTCAGTACTTC
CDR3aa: CSTAGESNIQYF

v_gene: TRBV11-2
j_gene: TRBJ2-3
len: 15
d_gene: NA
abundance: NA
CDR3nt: TGTGCCAGCAGCTTAGGGCAGGGAAACGGAGATACGCAGTATTTT
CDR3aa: CASSLGQGNGDTQYF

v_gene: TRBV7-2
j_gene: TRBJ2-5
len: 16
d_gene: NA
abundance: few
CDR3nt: TGTGCCAGCAGCCGATCCCGAGGGGTGATACAGGAGACCCAGTACTTC
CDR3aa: CASSRSRGVIQETQYF

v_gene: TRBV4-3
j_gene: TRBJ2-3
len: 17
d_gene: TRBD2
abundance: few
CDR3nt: TGCGCCAGCAGCCAATCCCGGGGACTAGCGGGGTATGACACGCAGTATTTT
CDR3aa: CASSQSRGLAGYDTQYF

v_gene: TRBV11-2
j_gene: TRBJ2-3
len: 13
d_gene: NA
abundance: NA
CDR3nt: TGTGCCAGCCGAGGACAGCCCACAGATACGCAGTATTTT
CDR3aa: CASRGQPTDTQYF

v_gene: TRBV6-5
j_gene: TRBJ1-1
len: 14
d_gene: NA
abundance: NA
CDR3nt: TGTGCCAGCAGTTACTCGATCCGTGGCACTGAAGCTTTCTTT
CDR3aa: CASSYSIRGTEAFF

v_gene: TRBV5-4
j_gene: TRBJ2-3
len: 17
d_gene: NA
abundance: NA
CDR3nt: TGTGCCAGCAGCTTAACAGGAGTAACATCTAGCACAGATACGCAGTATTTT
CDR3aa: CASSLTGVTSSTDTQYF

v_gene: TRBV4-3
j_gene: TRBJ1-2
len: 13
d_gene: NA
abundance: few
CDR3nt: TGCGCCAGCAGCCAAGAGTTAGGCCCTGGCTACACCTTC
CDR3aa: CASSQELGPGYTF

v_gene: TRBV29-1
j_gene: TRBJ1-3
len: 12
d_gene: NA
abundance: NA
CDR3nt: TGCAGCGTTGAAGGGGCTGGAAACACCATATATTTT
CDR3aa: CSVEGAGNTIYF

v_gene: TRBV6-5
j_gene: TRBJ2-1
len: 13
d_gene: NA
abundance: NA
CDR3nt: TGTGCCAGCAGTTACACAGGGCGCAATGAGCAGTTCTTC
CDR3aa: CASSYTGRNEQFF

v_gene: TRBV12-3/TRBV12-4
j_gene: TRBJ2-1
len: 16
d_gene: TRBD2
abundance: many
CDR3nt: TGTGCCAGCAGACAGTCCAGCGGGGGGCCTTACAATGAGCAGTTCTTC
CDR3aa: CASRQSSGGPYNEQFF

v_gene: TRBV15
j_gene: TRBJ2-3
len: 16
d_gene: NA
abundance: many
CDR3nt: TGTGCCACCAGTGGGGTGGTAACAGCAGTAACAGATACGCAGTATTTT
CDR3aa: CATSGVVTAVTDTQYF